This TCR beta chain emerged from a study of PD-1 blockade in classical Hodgkin lymphoma (dated by TCRdb to the early 2020s). Regarding the study in general: Nivolumab dosing was 3 mg/kg intravenously every 2 weeks, continuing until either disease progression or unacceptable toxicity. The study used TCR beta sequencing and CyTOF to define a peripheral blood immune signature of response to PD-1 blockade in classical Hodgkin lymphoma.

About this clone: Its antigen remains undetermined. Base qualities are not provided; no much larger clone lies one nucleotide away.

General findings and caveats noted by the study authors: Trial patients with a complete response had baseline diversity similar to that of newly diagnosed patients, while partial responders and progressors had significantly lower diversity. The study covered only a single clinical trial cohort, and the causes of the repertoire differences, possibly disease activity or prior therapy, were still not defined. Lower diversity was seen in patients whose nivolumab began less than 1 year after ASCT, and these patients were left out of later analyses so that immune reconstitution would not confound the results. Baseline TCR diversity was reported to be lower in newly diagnosed patients than in healthy donors, and even lower in relapsed/refractory patients. CD4+ but not CD8+ TCR diversity rose significantly by C4D1 (p=0.0027 vs p=0.16), most apparent in complete responders (p=0.02).

CDR1 and CDR2, per the germline V gene, are SGHRS and YFSETQ. Cut back by 5 bases and 0 bases, the V and J ends lie 12 bases apart. The CDR3, cysteine through phenylalanine, is 14 amino acids long. CDR3 DNA only is kept here, 42 bases in frame from base 1. Genomic DNA was extracted with the Qiagen DNeasy kit from unsorted PBMCs and from negatively selected CD4+ and CD8+ fractions. Amplification of TCR beta CDR3 regions was done by immunoSEQ multiplex PCR with primers that anneal to V and J segments. A synthetic immune receptor repertoire was used to minimize amplification bias, and any remaining bias was removed computationally after sequencing. The study's own analysis went as follows. Custom Python scripts were used to quantify repertoire diversity as the Shannon entropy index. Unsorted, CD4+ and CD8+ repertoires were analyzed separately, except for combined analyses in which CD4+ and CD8+ sequences were merged in silico. Clonal expansion was defined as at least a 2-fold frequency increase after treatment relative to C1D1, with a pseudocount of 0.5 for undetected baseline clones. Singleton clones were defined as clones with 0 or 1 copy at C1D1, and non-singleton clones were defined as clones with 2 or more copies. Clones expanded in unsorted samples were annotated as CD4+, CD8+ or unknown by matching protein sequences in sorted samples from the same patient. Wilcoxon tests on paired samples were used to test changes in diversity from C1D1 to C4D1. TCRdb re-hosts the immuneACCESS table, in-frame sequences only. Its copies lack some clones; in the studies checked, an unresolved V gene accounts for under half of them, and the cause for the rest is not known. For V, J and clone size, that table is used; D and trimming come from the DNA. This sample gives roughly 150,000 clones in total; approximately 80% of them show up just once. The ten largest clonotypes hold 9.2% of the sample.

This sample's time point label indicates: cycle 2 day 1 (C2D1) of nivolumab. Relapse after autologous stem cell transplantation had occurred in all trial patients, and cohorts A, B and C were distinguished by prior brentuximab vedotin exposure. The trial cohort included fewer than 60 patients with relapsed/refractory classical Hodgkin lymphoma, and each patient had a best overall response of complete response, partial response or progressive disease. Trial patients were treated with single-agent nivolumab in the multi-cohort phase II CheckMate 205 trial. An independent review committee assessed best overall response by applying the 2007 International Working Group response criteria. PBMCs from the trial were collected at three points: immediately before nivolumab initiation (C1D1), and during therapy at cycle 2 day 1 and cycle 4 day 1. Peripheral blood was collected in 8 mL Vacutainer Cell Preparation Tubes, from which PBMCs were isolated by centrifugation and then cryopreserved.

Here the chain combines TRBV5-1 and TRBJ2-7; TRBD2 might be the D gene, on 7 matching bases. The specimen was peripheral blood mononuclear cells (PBMCs), collected before the second cycle of nivolumab. This sequence originates from a human donor with classical Hodgkin lymphoma. The DNA sequence is given as TGCGCCAGCAGGGGGGGGGCCGACTCCTACGAGCAGTACTTC. Its translation reads: CASRGGADSYEQYF.